The rows below give T cell receptor beta chains drawn from one sample of a study of blood T cell repertoires in COVID-19. TCRdb's copy holds only in-frame clones and misses some; the assay was immunoSEQ multiplex PCR. This table holds a few hundred thousand clones, roughly 88% found once. Sequenced material: peripheral blood. Every receptor here comes from a man aged 80 or over with acute or convalescent COVID-19. The CDR3 runs from the conserved cysteine through the conserved F or W. D genes are given only for firm matches. The size entry is marked missing in some rows and otherwise reads once, few, many or a size class.

d_call: TRBD2; clone_size: .; j_call: TRBJ2-1; cdr3_length: 15; v_call: TRBV5-6; cdr3_nt: TGTGCCAGCAGCTTTTTTAGCGGGAGAAGGAATGAGCAGTTCTTC; cdr3_aa: CASSFFSGRRNEQFF
d_call: .; clone_size: .; j_call: TRBJ1-3; cdr3_length: 17; v_call: TRBV7-2; cdr3_nt: TGTGCCAGCAGCCAAAGCCTCGGTAGGACATCTGGAAACACCATATATTTT; cdr3_aa: CASSQSLGRTSGNTIYF
d_call: TRBD1; clone_size: .; j_call: TRBJ2-2; cdr3_length: 14; v_call: TRBV7-3; cdr3_nt: TGTGCCAGCAGCTTCTCACAGGGGGCGGGGGAGCTGTTTTTT; cdr3_aa: CASSFSQGAGELFF
d_call: .; clone_size: .; j_call: TRBJ1-5; cdr3_length: 16; v_call: TRBV24-1; cdr3_nt: TGTGCCACCGCTACAGGAACCAAGCTTAGCAATCAGCCCCAGCATTTT; cdr3_aa: CATATGTKLSNQPQHF
d_call: .; clone_size: .; j_call: TRBJ2-1; cdr3_length: 17; v_call: TRBV7-3; cdr3_nt: TGTGCCAGCAGCCTCCGTGCGGGGGCCCCATTCTACAATGAGCAGTTCTTC; cdr3_aa: CASSLRAGAPFYNEQFF
d_call: TRBD2; clone_size: .; j_call: TRBJ2-1; cdr3_length: 15; v_call: TRBV7-9; cdr3_nt: TGTGCCAGCAGACGAAGCGGGATGTCCTACAATGAGCAGTTCTTC; cdr3_aa: CASRRSGMSYNEQFF
d_call: .; clone_size: .; j_call: TRBJ1-6; cdr3_length: 18; v_call: TRBV9; cdr3_nt: TGTGCCAGCAGCGTAGCTGATGGACACCCGAGGCAGAATTCACCCCTCCACTTT; cdr3_aa: CASSVADGHPRQNSPLHF
d_call: .; clone_size: .; j_call: TRBJ2-1; cdr3_length: 14; v_call: TRBV10-2; cdr3_nt: TGCGCCAGCAGTGATCATCGGCAGGTCAGTGAGCAGTTCTTC; cdr3_aa: CASSDHRQVSEQFF
d_call: TRBD1; clone_size: .; j_call: TRBJ2-4; cdr3_length: 16; v_call: TRBV5-4; cdr3_nt: TGTGCCAGCAGCTCGGCAGGGGGCCTGGCCAAAAACATTCAGTACTTC; cdr3_aa: CASSSAGGLAKNIQYF
d_call: TRBD2; clone_size: .; j_call: TRBJ2-7; cdr3_length: 16; v_call: TRBV7-6; cdr3_nt: TGTGCCAGCAGCCTTTTTTCTAGCGGGAGATCCTACGAGCAGTACTTC; cdr3_aa: CASSLFSSGRSYEQYF
d_call: TRBD1; clone_size: .; j_call: TRBJ1-2; cdr3_length: 13; v_call: TRBV18; cdr3_nt: TGTGCCAGCTCACAGACAGGGACCTATGGCTACACCTTC; cdr3_aa: CASSQTGTYGYTF
d_call: .; clone_size: .; j_call: TRBJ2-3; cdr3_length: 17; v_call: TRBV9; cdr3_nt: TGTGCCAGCAGCGTAGCTATCGACGGGAGTGATACAGATACGCAGTATTTT; cdr3_aa: CASSVAIDGSDTDTQYF
d_call: TRBD1; clone_size: .; j_call: TRBJ2-6; cdr3_length: 18; v_call: TRBV5-1; cdr3_nt: TGCGCCAGCAGCTTGAGAGGGACAGACCTCTCTGGGGCCAACGTCCTGACTTTC; cdr3_aa: CASSLRGTDLSGANVLTF
d_call: .; clone_size: .; j_call: TRBJ1-5; cdr3_length: 12; v_call: TRBV28; cdr3_nt: TGTGCCAGCAGTTTTCCGAATCAGCCCCAGCATTTT; cdr3_aa: CASSFPNQPQHF
d_call: TRBD1; clone_size: .; j_call: TRBJ2-2; cdr3_length: 16; v_call: TRBV6-5; cdr3_nt: TGTGCCAGCAGTTTCGGGACAGGGGCGAACACCGGGGAGCTGTTTTTT; cdr3_aa: CASSFGTGANTGELFF
d_call: .; clone_size: .; j_call: TRBJ1-2; cdr3_length: 16; v_call: TRBV6-6; cdr3_nt: TGTGCCAGCAGCGGTACTTTCGGAAGCGGAGACTATGGCTACACCTTC; cdr3_aa: CASSGTFGSGDYGYTF
d_call: .; clone_size: .; j_call: TRBJ1-2; cdr3_length: 13; v_call: TRBV11-2; cdr3_nt: TGTGCCAGCAGCTTCGGGGTGAGGGATGGCTACACCTTC; cdr3_aa: CASSFGVRDGYTF
d_call: TRBD1; clone_size: few; j_call: TRBJ1-5; cdr3_length: 17; v_call: TRBV19; cdr3_nt: TGTGCCAGTAGTTCACCTACAGGGGGCTATAGCAATCAGCCCCAGCATTTT; cdr3_aa: CASSSPTGGYSNQPQHF
d_call: .; clone_size: .; j_call: TRBJ1-5; cdr3_length: 16; v_call: TRBV9; cdr3_nt: TGTGCCAGCAGCGTAGATAAGGGAGAGACTCCGCAGCCCCAGCATTTT; cdr3_aa: CASSVDKGETPQPQHF
d_call: TRBD1; clone_size: .; j_call: TRBJ2-7; cdr3_length: 12; v_call: TRBV7-6; cdr3_nt: TGTGCCAGCAGCTCGACAGGGTACGAGCAGTACTTC; cdr3_aa: CASSSTGYEQYF
d_call: .; clone_size: once; j_call: TRBJ2-7; cdr3_length: 16; v_call: TRBV6-1; cdr3_nt: TGTGCCAGCAGTGAAGCCCAGGGAACCCTCTCCTACGAGCAGTACTTC; cdr3_aa: CASSEAQGTLSYEQYF
d_call: TRBD1; clone_size: .; j_call: TRBJ2-7; cdr3_length: 13; v_call: TRBV5-4; cdr3_nt: TGTGCCAGCAGCGTTGACAGGGGTAGTTGGTTGTACTTC; cdr3_aa: CASSVDRGSWLYF
d_call: .; clone_size: once; j_call: TRBJ1-1; cdr3_length: 13; v_call: TRBV6-5; cdr3_nt: TGTGCCAGCACGATTACAGGGCGCACTGAAGCTTTCTTT; cdr3_aa: CASTITGRTEAFF
d_call: .; clone_size: .; j_call: TRBJ2-2; cdr3_length: 14; v_call: TRBV28; cdr3_nt: TGTGCCAGCAGTTTAGGGGGGATCCCCGGGGAGCTGTTTTTT; cdr3_aa: CASSLGGIPGELFF
d_call: TRBD2; clone_size: .; j_call: TRBJ2-3; cdr3_length: 14; v_call: TRBV7-9; cdr3_nt: TGTGCCAGCAGCTTAGTGCGGGAGGGAGGTACGCAGTATTTT; cdr3_aa: CASSLVREGGTQYF
d_call: TRBD1; clone_size: .; j_call: TRBJ1-1; cdr3_length: 14; v_call: TRBV4-3; cdr3_nt: TGCGCCAGCAGCCCCCGGACAGGCCTAACTGAAGCTTTCTTT; cdr3_aa: CASSPRTGLTEAFF
d_call: .; clone_size: .; j_call: TRBJ1-2; cdr3_length: 15; v_call: TRBV14; cdr3_nt: TGTGCCAGCAGCCAAGATTTCGGCGGGTTTGGTGGCTACACCTTC; cdr3_aa: CASSQDFGGFGGYTF
d_call: .; clone_size: .; j_call: TRBJ2-5; cdr3_length: 14; v_call: TRBV4-3; cdr3_nt: TGCGCCAGCAGCCAAGACATACTTACAGAGACCCAGTACTTC; cdr3_aa: CASSQDILTETQYF
d_call: .; clone_size: .; j_call: TRBJ1-4; cdr3_length: 15; v_call: TRBV5-8; cdr3_nt: TGTGCCAGCAGCTTGATGTTCGGGGTGGGCGAAAAACTGTTTTTT; cdr3_aa: CASSLMFGVGEKLFF
d_call: .; clone_size: .; j_call: TRBJ2-7; cdr3_length: 14; v_call: TRBV19; cdr3_nt: TGTGCCAGTAGTAACCGGGACTCCGCCTACGAGCAGTACTTC; cdr3_aa: CASSNRDSAYEQYF
d_call: .; clone_size: once; j_call: TRBJ1-2; cdr3_length: 15; v_call: TRBV23-1; cdr3_nt: TGCGCCAGTGCTCCGGGACACCGAGCTAACTATGGCTACACCTTC; cdr3_aa: CASAPGHRANYGYTF
d_call: .; clone_size: once; j_call: TRBJ2-2; cdr3_length: 13; v_call: TRBV19; cdr3_nt: TGTGCCAGTAGGAGGCAGGGGTCCGGGGAGCTGTTTTTT; cdr3_aa: CASRRQGSGELFF
d_call: .; clone_size: .; j_call: TRBJ2-3; cdr3_length: 15; v_call: TRBV3-1/TRBV3-2; cdr3_nt: TGTGCCAGCAGCCAAAGGGGCGGTGTGACAGATACGCAGTATTTT; cdr3_aa: CASSQRGGVTDTQYF
d_call: .; clone_size: .; j_call: TRBJ2-7; cdr3_length: 14; v_call: TRBV5-1; cdr3_nt: TGCGCCAGCAGCTTGGACAGGGACCAATACGAGCAGTACTTC; cdr3_aa: CASSLDRDQYEQYF
d_call: TRBD2; clone_size: .; j_call: TRBJ2-3; cdr3_length: 13; v_call: TRBV6-4; cdr3_nt: TGTGCCAGCAGTGAGGACTGGGAGGGTACGCAGTATTTT; cdr3_aa: CASSEDWEGTQYF
d_call: .; clone_size: .; j_call: TRBJ1-2; cdr3_length: 14; v_call: TRBV5-4; cdr3_nt: TGTGCCAGCAGCTTGCAGGGGCGAGCTAATGGCTACACCTTC; cdr3_aa: CASSLQGRANGYTF
d_call: .; clone_size: .; j_call: TRBJ1-1; cdr3_length: 14; v_call: TRBV28; cdr3_nt: TGTGCCAGCAGCATAGCAGGGACTTACGCTGAAGCTTTCTTT; cdr3_aa: CASSIAGTYAEAFF
d_call: .; clone_size: .; j_call: TRBJ1-2; cdr3_length: 14; v_call: TRBV5-6; cdr3_nt: TGTGCCAGCAGCTCCGGACTGCTGAACTATGGCTACACCTTC; cdr3_aa: CASSSGLLNYGYTF
d_call: .; clone_size: once; j_call: TRBJ2-2; cdr3_length: 13; v_call: TRBV5-4; cdr3_nt: TGTGCCAGCAGCTTGGATTCTATAGGGGAGCTGTTTTTT; cdr3_aa: CASSLDSIGELFF
d_call: .; clone_size: .; j_call: TRBJ1-4; cdr3_length: 14; v_call: TRBV18; cdr3_nt: TGTGCCAGCTCACGGACAGAACTCAATGAAAAACTGTTTTTT; cdr3_aa: CASSRTELNEKLFF
d_call: TRBD1; clone_size: .; j_call: TRBJ1-4; cdr3_length: 14; v_call: TRBV4-2; cdr3_nt: TGTGCCAGCAGCCGTTGGACAGGGGTTGAAAAACTGTTTTTT; cdr3_aa: CASSRWTGVEKLFF
d_call: .; clone_size: .; j_call: TRBJ1-2; cdr3_length: 16; v_call: TRBV5-1; cdr3_nt: TGCGCCACCGCCACGGACAGTTCCTATGGGGGCTATGGCTACACCTTC; cdr3_aa: CATATDSSYGGYGYTF
d_call: .; clone_size: few; j_call: TRBJ2-7; cdr3_length: 13; v_call: TRBV11-2; cdr3_nt: TGTGCCAGCAGCTTGTCACTAGCCTACGAGCAGTACTTC; cdr3_aa: CASSLSLAYEQYF
d_call: TRBD1; clone_size: .; j_call: TRBJ2-5; cdr3_length: 15; v_call: TRBV18; cdr3_nt: TGTGCCAGCTCACGGGACAGGGGAACTCAAGAGACCCAGTACTTC; cdr3_aa: CASSRDRGTQETQYF
d_call: TRBD2; clone_size: .; j_call: TRBJ2-1; cdr3_length: 16; v_call: TRBV7-3; cdr3_nt: TGTGCCAGCAGCTTCGGGGCGGGGGGACCCTACAATGAGCAGTTCTTC; cdr3_aa: CASSFGAGGPYNEQFF
d_call: TRBD2; clone_size: .; j_call: TRBJ2-2; cdr3_length: 18; v_call: TRBV2; cdr3_nt: TGTGCCAGCAGTCACAGGGTAGCGGGGGGGCCGGGCACCGGGGAGCTGTTTTTT; cdr3_aa: CASSHRVAGGPGTGELFF
d_call: TRBD1; clone_size: .; j_call: TRBJ2-5; cdr3_length: 17; v_call: TRBV7-6; cdr3_nt: TGTGCCAGCAGCTTTAGCCTTATCGGACAGGGTAAAGAGACCCAGTACTTC; cdr3_aa: CASSFSLIGQGKETQYF
d_call: .; clone_size: .; j_call: TRBJ2-1; cdr3_length: 14; v_call: TRBV11-2; cdr3_nt: TGTGCCAGCAGCTTCCTACAGCAAAACAATGAGCAGTTCTTC; cdr3_aa: CASSFLQQNNEQFF
d_call: .; clone_size: .; j_call: TRBJ2-5; cdr3_length: 13; v_call: TRBV25-1; cdr3_nt: TGTGCCAGCAATAAACAGGGACGGGAGACCCAGTACTTC; cdr3_aa: CASNKQGRETQYF
d_call: TRBD1; clone_size: .; j_call: TRBJ1-5; cdr3_length: 16; v_call: TRBV7-2; cdr3_nt: TGTGCCAGCAGCCCACTGCCCGGGACAGATAATCAGCCCCAGCATTTT; cdr3_aa: CASSPLPGTDNQPQHF
d_call: .; clone_size: .; j_call: TRBJ1-6; cdr3_length: 16; v_call: TRBV5-1; cdr3_nt: TGCGCCAGCAGCTCCGGGGAACGGAGGGGCAATTCACCCCTCCACTTT; cdr3_aa: CASSSGERRGNSPLHF
d_call: .; clone_size: .; j_call: TRBJ2-7; cdr3_length: 14; v_call: TRBV5-1; cdr3_nt: TGCGCCAGCAGCTTGGCCGGACAGAACTACGAGCAGTACTTC; cdr3_aa: CASSLAGQNYEQYF
d_call: TRBD1; clone_size: .; j_call: TRBJ1-4; cdr3_length: 15; v_call: TRBV9; cdr3_nt: TGTGCCAGCAGCGCGGGACAGGGCGGGTTGGGAAAACTGTTTTTT; cdr3_aa: CASSAGQGGLGKLFF
d_call: TRBD1; clone_size: .; j_call: TRBJ2-2; cdr3_length: 13; v_call: TRBV7-3; cdr3_nt: TGTGCCAGCAGACCGGACAGGACCGGGGAGCTGTTTTTT; cdr3_aa: CASRPDRTGELFF
d_call: TRBD1; clone_size: .; j_call: TRBJ2-7; cdr3_length: 15; v_call: TRBV29-1; cdr3_nt: TGCAGCGTTGAAAGGGCCCAGGGGGCAGCCCACGAGCAGTACTTC; cdr3_aa: CSVERAQGAAHEQYF
d_call: TRBD2; clone_size: .; j_call: TRBJ2-1; cdr3_length: 14; v_call: TRBV9; cdr3_nt: TGTGCCAGCAGCGTTGCCGGGAGGTACAATGAGCAGTTCTTC; cdr3_aa: CASSVAGRYNEQFF
d_call: .; clone_size: .; j_call: TRBJ2-6; cdr3_length: 15; v_call: TRBV5-5; cdr3_nt: TGTGCCAGCAGCTTGTCCGGGTCTGGGGCCAACGTCCTGACTTTC; cdr3_aa: CASSLSGSGANVLTF
d_call: TRBD2; clone_size: .; j_call: TRBJ2-2; cdr3_length: 15; v_call: TRBV7-2; cdr3_nt: TGTGCCGTAACTAGCGGGAGCAGGCACACCGGGGAGCTGTTTTTT; cdr3_aa: CAVTSGSRHTGELFF